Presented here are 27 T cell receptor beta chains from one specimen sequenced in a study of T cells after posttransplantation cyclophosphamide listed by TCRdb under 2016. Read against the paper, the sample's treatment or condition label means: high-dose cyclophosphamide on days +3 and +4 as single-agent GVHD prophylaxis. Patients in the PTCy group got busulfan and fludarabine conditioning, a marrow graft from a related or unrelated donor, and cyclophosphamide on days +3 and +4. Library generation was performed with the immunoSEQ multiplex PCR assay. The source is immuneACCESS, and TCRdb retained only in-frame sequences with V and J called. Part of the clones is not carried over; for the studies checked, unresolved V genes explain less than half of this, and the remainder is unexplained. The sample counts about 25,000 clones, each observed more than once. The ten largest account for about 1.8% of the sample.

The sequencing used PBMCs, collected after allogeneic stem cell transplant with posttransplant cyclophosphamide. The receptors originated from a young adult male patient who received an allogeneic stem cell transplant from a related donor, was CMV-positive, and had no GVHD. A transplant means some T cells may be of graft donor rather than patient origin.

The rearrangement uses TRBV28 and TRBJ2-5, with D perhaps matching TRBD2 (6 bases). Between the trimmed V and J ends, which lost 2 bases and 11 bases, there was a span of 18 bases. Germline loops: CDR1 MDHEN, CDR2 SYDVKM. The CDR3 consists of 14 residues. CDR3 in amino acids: CASSLGGRPGEQYF. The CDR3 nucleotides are TGTGCCAGCAGTTTAGGCGGCAGGCCGGGGGAGCAGTACTTC.

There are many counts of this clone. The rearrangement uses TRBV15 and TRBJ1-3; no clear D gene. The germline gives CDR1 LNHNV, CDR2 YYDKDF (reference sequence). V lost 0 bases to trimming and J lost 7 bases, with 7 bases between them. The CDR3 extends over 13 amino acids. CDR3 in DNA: TGTGCCACCAGCAGAGATCAACGGAACACCATATATTTT. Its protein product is CATSRDQRNTIYF.

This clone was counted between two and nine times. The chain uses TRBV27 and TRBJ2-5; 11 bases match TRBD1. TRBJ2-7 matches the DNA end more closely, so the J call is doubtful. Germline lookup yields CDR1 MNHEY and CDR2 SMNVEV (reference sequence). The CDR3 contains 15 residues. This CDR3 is CASRRGTGGAYEQYF. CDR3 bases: TGTGCCAGCAGAAGAGGGACAGGGGGAGCCTACGAGCAGTACTTC.

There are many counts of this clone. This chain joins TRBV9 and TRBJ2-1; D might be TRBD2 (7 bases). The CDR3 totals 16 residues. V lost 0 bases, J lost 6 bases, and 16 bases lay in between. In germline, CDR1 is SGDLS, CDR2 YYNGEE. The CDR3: CASSVEGAGARNEQFF. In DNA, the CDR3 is TGTGCCAGCAGCGTAGAAGGGGCGGGGGCCCGCAATGAGCAGTTCTTC.

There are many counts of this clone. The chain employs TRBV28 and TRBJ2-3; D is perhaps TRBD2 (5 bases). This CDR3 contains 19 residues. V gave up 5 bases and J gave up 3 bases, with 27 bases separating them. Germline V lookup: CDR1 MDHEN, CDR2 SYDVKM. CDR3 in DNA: TGTGCCAGCAGTGTCTACTCTAGCCACCCTGGGGTACAGACAGATACGCAGTATTTT. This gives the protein CASSVYSSHPGVQTDTQYF.

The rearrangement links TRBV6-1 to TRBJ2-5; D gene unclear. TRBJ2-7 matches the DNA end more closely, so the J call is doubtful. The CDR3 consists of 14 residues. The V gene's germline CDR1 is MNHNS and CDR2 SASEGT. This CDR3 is CASSERLPAYEQYF. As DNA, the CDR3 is TGTGCCAGCAGTGAGAGGCTCCCAGCCTACGAGCAGTACTTC.

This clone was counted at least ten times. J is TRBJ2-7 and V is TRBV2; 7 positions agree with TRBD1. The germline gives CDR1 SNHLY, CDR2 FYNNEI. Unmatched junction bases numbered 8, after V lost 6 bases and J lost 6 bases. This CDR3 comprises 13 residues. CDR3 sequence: CASSWGQFPEQYF. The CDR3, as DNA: TGTGCCAGCAGCTGGGGACAGTTCCCCGAGCAGTACTTC.

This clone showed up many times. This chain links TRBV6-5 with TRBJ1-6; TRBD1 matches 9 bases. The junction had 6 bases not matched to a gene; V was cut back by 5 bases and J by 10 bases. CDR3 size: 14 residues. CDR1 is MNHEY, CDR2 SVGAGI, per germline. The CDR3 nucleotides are TGTGCCAGCAGTACATTCACAGGGGGCTCACCCCTCCACTTT. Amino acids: CASSTFTGGSPLHF.

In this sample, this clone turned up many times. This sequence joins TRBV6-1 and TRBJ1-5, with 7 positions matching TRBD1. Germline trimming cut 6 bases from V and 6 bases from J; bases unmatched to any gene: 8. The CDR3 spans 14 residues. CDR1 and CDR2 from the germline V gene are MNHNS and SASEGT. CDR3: CASSADRLGQPQHF. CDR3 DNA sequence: TGTGCCAGCAGCGCGGACAGGCTAGGTCAGCCCCAGCATTTT.

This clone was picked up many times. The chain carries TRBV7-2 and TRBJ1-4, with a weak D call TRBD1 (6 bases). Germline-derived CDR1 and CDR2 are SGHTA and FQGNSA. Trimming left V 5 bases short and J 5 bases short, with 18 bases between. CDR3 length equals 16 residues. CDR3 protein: CASSLEWGRSNEKLFF. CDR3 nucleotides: TGTGCCAGCAGCCTTGAATGGGGGCGGTCGAATGAAAAACTGTTTTTT. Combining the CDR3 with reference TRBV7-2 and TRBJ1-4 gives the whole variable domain GAGVSQSPSNKVTEKGKDVELRCDPISGHTALYWYRQSLGQGLEFLIYFQGNSAPDKSGLPSDRFSAERTGGSVSTLTIQRTQQEDSAVYLCASSLEWGRSNEKLFFGSGTQLSVL.

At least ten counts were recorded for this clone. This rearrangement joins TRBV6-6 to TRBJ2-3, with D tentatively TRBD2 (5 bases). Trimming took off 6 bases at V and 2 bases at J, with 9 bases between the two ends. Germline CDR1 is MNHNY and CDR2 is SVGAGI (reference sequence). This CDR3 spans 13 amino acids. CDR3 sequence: CASRRGLTDTQYF. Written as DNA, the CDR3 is TGTGCCAGCAGGCGCGGGCTCACAGATACGCAGTATTTT.

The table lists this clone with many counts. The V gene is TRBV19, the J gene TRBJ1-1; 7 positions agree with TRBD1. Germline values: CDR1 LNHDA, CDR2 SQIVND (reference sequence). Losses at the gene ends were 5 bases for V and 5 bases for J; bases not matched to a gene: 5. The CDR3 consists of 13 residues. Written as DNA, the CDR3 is TGTGCCAGTAGTTCGACGACAGGGACTGAAGCTTTCTTT. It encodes CASSSTTGTEAFF.

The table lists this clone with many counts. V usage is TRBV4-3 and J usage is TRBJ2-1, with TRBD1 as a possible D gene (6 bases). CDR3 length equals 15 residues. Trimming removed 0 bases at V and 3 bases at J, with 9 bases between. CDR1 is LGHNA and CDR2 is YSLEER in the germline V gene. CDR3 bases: TGCGCCAGCAGCCAAGAACAGGGTATCTACAATGAGCAGTTCTTC. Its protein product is CASSQEQGIYNEQFF.

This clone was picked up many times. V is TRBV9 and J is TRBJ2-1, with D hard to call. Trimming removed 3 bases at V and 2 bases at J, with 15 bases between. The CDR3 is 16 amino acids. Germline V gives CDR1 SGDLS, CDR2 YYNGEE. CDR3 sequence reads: CASSEAGWAAYNEQFF. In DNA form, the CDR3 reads TGTGCCAGCAGCGAGGCCGGATGGGCCGCCTACAATGAGCAGTTCTTC.

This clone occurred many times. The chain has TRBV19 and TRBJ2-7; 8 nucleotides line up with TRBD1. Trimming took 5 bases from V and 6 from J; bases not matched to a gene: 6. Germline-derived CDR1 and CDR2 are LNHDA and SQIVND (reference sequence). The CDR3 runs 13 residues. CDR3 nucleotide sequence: TGTGCCAGTAGTCGACAGGGGTTGTCCGAGCAGTACTTC. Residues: CASSRQGLSEQYF.

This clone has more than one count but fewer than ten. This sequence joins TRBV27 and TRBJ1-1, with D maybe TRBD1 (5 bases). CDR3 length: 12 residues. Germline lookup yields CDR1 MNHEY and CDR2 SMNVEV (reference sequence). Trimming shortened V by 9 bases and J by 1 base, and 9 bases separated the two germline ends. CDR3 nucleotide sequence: TGTGCCAGGGGGGGTAAGAACACTGAAGCTTTCTTT. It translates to CARGGKNTEAFF.

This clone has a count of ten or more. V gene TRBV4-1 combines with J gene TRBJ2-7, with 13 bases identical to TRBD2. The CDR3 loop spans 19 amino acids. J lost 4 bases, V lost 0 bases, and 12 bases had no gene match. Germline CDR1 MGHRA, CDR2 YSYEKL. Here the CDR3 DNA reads TGCGCCAGCAGCCAAGATGGCCGCTCGGGACTAGCGGGGATATACGAGCAGTACTTC. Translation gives CASSQDGRSGLAGIYEQYF.

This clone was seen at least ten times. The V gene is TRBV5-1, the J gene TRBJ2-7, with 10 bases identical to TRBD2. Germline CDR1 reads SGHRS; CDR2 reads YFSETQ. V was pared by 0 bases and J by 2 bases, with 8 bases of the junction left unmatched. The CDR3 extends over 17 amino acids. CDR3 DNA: TGCGCCAGCAGCTTGGGGCTAGCGGGAGCGGCGACCTACGAGCAGTACTTC. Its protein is CASSLGLAGAATYEQYF.

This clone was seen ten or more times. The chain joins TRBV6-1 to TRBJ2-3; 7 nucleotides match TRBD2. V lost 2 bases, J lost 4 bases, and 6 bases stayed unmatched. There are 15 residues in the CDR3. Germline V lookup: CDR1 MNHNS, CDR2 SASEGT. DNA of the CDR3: TGTGCCAGCAGTGAATGGGGGGGAGCGTCAGATACGCAGTATTTT. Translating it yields CASSEWGGASDTQYF.

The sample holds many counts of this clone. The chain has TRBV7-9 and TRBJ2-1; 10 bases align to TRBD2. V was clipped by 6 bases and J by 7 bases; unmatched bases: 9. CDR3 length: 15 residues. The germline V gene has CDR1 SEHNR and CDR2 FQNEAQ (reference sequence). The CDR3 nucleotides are TGTGCCAGCAGAAAGGCTAGCGGGAGTGCGAATGAGCAGTTCTTC. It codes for CASRKASGSANEQFF.

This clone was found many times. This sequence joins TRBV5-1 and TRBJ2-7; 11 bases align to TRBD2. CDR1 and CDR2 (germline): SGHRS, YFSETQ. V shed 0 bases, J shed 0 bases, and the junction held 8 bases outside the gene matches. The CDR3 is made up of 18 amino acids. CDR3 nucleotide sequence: TGCGCCAGCAGCTTGGTTTCTGGACTAGCGGGCCTCTCCTACGAGCAGTACTTC. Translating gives CASSLVSGLAGLSYEQYF.

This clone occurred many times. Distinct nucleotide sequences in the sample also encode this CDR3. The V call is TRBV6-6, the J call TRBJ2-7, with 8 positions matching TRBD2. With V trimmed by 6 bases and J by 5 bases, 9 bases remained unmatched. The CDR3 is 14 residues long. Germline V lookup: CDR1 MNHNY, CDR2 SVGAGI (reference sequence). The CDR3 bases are TGTGCCAGCAGCCAGGGACGGGGGGGGCACGAGCAGTACTTC. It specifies CASSQGRGGHEQYF.

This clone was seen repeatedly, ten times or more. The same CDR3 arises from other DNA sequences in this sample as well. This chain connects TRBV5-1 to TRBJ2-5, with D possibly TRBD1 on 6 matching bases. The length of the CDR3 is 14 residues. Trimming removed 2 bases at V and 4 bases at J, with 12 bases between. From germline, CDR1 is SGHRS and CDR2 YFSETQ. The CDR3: CASSLGRGGETQYF. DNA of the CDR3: TGCGCCAGCAGCTTAGGCAGGGGTGGAGAGACCCAGTACTTC.

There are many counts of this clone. The CDR3 coding sequence is TGTGCCAGCAGTACCCGACTAGCGGGGGGATCAAACACCGGGGAGCTGTTTTTT. It is translated as CASSTRLAGGSNTGELFF. This chain links TRBV27 with TRBJ2-2; TRBD2 aligns across 13 bases. Germline values: CDR1 MNHEY, CDR2 SMNVEV (reference sequence). This CDR3 comprises 18 residues. J gave up 2 bases and V 5 bases, and 8 bases lay outside the gene matches.

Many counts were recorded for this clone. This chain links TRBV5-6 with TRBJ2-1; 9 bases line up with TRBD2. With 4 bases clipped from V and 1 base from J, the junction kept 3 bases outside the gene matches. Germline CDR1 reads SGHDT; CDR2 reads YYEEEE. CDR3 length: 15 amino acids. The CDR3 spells CASSETSGSYNEQFF. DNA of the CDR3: TGTGCCAGCAGCGAGACTAGCGGATCCTACAATGAGCAGTTCTTC. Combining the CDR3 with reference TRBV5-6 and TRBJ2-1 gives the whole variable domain DAGVTQSPTHLIKTRGQQVTLRCSPKSGHDTVSWYQQALGQGPQFIFQYYEEEERQRGNFPDRFSGHQFPNYSSELNVNALLLGDSALYLCASSETSGSYNEQFFGPGTRLTVL.

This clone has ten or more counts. The CDR3 DNA follows: TGTGCCAGCAGCCCACCGCGACAGGGCTCTGGAAACACCATATATTTT. Translated: CASSPPRQGSGNTIYF. The chain joins TRBV5-4 to TRBJ1-3; 7 bases align to TRBD1. The V gene's germline CDR1 is SGHNT and CDR2 YYREEE (reference sequence). The junction had 7 bases not matched to a gene; V was cut back by 4 bases and J by 0 bases. The CDR3 is 16 amino acids.

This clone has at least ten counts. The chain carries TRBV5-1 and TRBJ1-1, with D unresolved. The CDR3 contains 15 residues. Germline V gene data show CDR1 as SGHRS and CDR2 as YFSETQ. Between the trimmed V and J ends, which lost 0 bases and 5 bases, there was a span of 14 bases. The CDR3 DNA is TGCGCCAGCAGCTTGGCAGCGCGCGGTGGTACTGAAGCTTTCTTT. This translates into CASSLAARGGTEAFF.